The T cell receptor (beta chain) under discussion was sequenced for a study of blood T cell repertoires in COVID-19. Each recovered donor of Cohort 3 presented with two negative PCRs, clearance, or symptom resolution. Measured with immunoSEQ multiplex PCR; TCRdb has only the in-frame clones, and not every one. The repertoire holds around 240,000 clones, with about 82% as singletons. Germline CDR1 reads SGHVS; CDR2 reads FNYEAQ. Trimming removed 3 bases from V and 5 bases from J; junction bases left unmatched: 10. CDR3 length: 16 residues. The TCR sequence derives from a woman between 50 and 59 years old who had recovered from COVID-19. The chain is built from TRBV7-6 and TRBJ1-2, with 9 bases fitting TRBD1. The sample was PBMCs or T cells enriched from blood (not recorded which). The CDR3 is CASSLYSGGTGYGYTF. Written as DNA, the CDR3 is TGTGCCAGCAGCTTGTACTCAGGGGGGACAGGGTATGGCTACACCTTC.